The clone carrying this T cell receptor (beta chain) was counted only a few times. This sample stems from a study of T cell repertoires in cytomegalovirus infection. The germline gives CDR1 SGHTA, CDR2 FQGNSA. V lost 5 bases and J lost 2; bases outside the gene matches: 5. CDR3 length equals 14 residues. MiXCR, run by TCRdb on the reads, gives a single entry per CDR3 protein. The sample has 170,000 or so distinct CDR3 sequences; roughly a sixth are singletons. The sequenced sample was CD8+ T cells from PBMCs. The receptor was isolated from a human donor in good health (CMV status not recorded). Some clones in this sample may be carry-over from other donors' samples. The chain joins TRBV7-2 to TRBJ2-5; TRBD1 matches 7 bases. CDR3 amino acids: CASSLWDRQETQYF. The CDR3 DNA reads as TGTGCCAGCAGCCTATGGGACAGACAAGAGACCCAGTACTTC. The variable domain in full, with the rest retrieved from reference TRBV7-2 and TRBJ2-5, is GAGVSQSPSNKVTEKGKDVELRCDPISGHTALYWYRQSLGQGLEFLIYFQGNSAPDKSGLPSDRFSAERTGGSVSTLTIQRTQQEDSAVYLCASSLWDRQETQYFGPGTRLLVL.